The table lists the clone carrying this T cell receptor (beta chain) with many counts. Its antigen is still unknown. The lymph nodes were axillary draining lymph nodes from breast cancer patients. TCRdb itself ran the multiplex PCR reads through MiXCR, one entry per CDR3 protein. The sample has some 130,000 distinct CDR3 sequences; about 20% are singletons. These data come from a study of breast tumors, draining lymph nodes, adjacent tissues. Study results and caveats: Compared with lymph nodes, tumors were less diverse; compared with nontumor tissue, more. The data were judged consistent with most tumor T cells coming from lymph node and expanding in tumor.

The CDR3 totals 15 residues. Germline V CDR1 and CDR2: KGHSH, LQKENI. The J segment lost 1 base and the V segment lost 0 bases, leaving 2 bases of the junction unmatched. The sequencing input was axillary lymph node tissue. The TCR comes from a female donor with breast cancer. Some clones in this sample may be carry-over from other donors' samples. This chain links TRBV18 with TRBJ2-7; 8 bases line up with TRBD1. The CDR3 protein is CASSPPDRASYEQYF. The CDR3 DNA reads as TGTGCCAGCTCACCACCGGACAGGGCGTCCTACGAGCAGTACTTC.